The entry below describes one TCR beta chain. Antigen specificity is unknown. The CDR3 sequence is 15 residues long. CDR1 is SGDLS, CDR2 YYNGEE, per germline. Trimming took 4 bases from V and 0 from J; bases not matched to a gene: 7. The PCR had 60 Vbeta and 13 Jbeta primers. Libraries were prepared by immunoSEQ multiplex PCR; TCRdb keeps only in-frame clonotypes and omits some of them. Of 140,000 to 150,000 clones in the sample, 65% to 80% are singletons; the top ten hold about 1.8%. This specimen belongs to a study of cytomegalovirus exposure and HLA in healthy donors. About the research overall: When 398 donors were genotyped, about 86% of them were found to fall in the Caucasian-associated ancestry cluster.

Broader study findings: A previous analysis found most TCR beta V segments productive roughly 87% or roughly 30% of the time. Most likely, a cluster of highly shared sequence variants arose as a sequencing artifact. Excluded: some indistinguishable V segments such as TRBV6-2 and TRBV6-3.

V usage is TRBV9 and J usage is TRBJ2-7; TRBD2 matches at 7 bases. The sequenced material came from PBMCs. The sequence was collected from a woman aged 40 to 50 in good health and CMV-seronegative. Written as DNA, the CDR3 is TGTGCCAGCAGCCCCCAGGGAGGGTTCTCCTACGAGCAGTACTTC. This encodes CASSPQGGFSYEQYF.